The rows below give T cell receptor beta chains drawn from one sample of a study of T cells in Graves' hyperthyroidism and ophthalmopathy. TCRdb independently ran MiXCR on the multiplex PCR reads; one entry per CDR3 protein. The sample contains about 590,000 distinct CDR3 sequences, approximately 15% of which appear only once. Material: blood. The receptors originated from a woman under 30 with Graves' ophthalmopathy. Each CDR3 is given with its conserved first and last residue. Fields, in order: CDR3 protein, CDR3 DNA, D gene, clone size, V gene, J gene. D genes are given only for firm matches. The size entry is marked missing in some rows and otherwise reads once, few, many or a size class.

cdr3_aa: CASIDSGRAAKNIQYF; cdr3_nt: TGTGCCAGCATTGATTCGGGGAGGGCAGCCAAAAACATTCAGTACTTC; d_call: TRBD2; clone_size: -; v_call: TRBV7-3; j_call: TRBJ2-4
cdr3_aa: CAQRGDRAPGEAFF; cdr3_nt: TGTGCCCAAAGGGGGGACAGGGCGCCGGGTGAAGCTTTCTTT; d_call: TRBD1; clone_size: -; v_call: TRBV30; j_call: TRBJ1-1
cdr3_aa: CASSPLGTANEKLFF; cdr3_nt: TGCGCCAGCAGCCCACTCGGGACAGCTAATGAAAAACTGTTTTTT; d_call: TRBD1; clone_size: many; v_call: TRBV4-1; j_call: TRBJ1-4
cdr3_aa: CASSSPGQHF; cdr3_nt: TGTGCCAGCAGCTCACCGGGACAACATTTT; d_call: -; clone_size: many; v_call: TRBV28; j_call: TRBJ1-5
cdr3_aa: CASSGTGGTGANVLTF; cdr3_nt: TGTGCCAGCAGTGGGACAGGGGGTACAGGGGCCAACGTCCTGACTTTC; d_call: TRBD1; clone_size: few; v_call: TRBV6-1; j_call: TRBJ2-6
cdr3_aa: CSADIRSETQYF; cdr3_nt: TGCAGTGCTGACATACGGTCGGAGACCCAGTACTTC; d_call: -; clone_size: few; v_call: TRBV20-1; j_call: TRBJ2-5
cdr3_aa: CASSPGPGDQPQHF; cdr3_nt: TGTGCCAGCTCACCCGGGCCTGGGGATCAGCCCCAGCATTTT; d_call: -; clone_size: -; v_call: TRBV18; j_call: TRBJ1-5
cdr3_aa: CSVDMANTGELFF; cdr3_nt: TGCAGCGTTGACATGGCGAACACCGGGGAGCTGTTTTTT; d_call: -; clone_size: many; v_call: TRBV29-1; j_call: TRBJ2-2
cdr3_aa: CASGQGQPSSYGYTF; cdr3_nt: TGTGCTAGTGGTCAGGGACAGCCGTCGAGCTATGGCTACACCTTC; d_call: TRBD1; clone_size: many; v_call: TRBV12-5; j_call: TRBJ1-2
cdr3_aa: CASSLGGWPYEQYF; cdr3_nt: TGTGCCAGCAGCTTAGGCGGGTGGCCCTACGAGCAGTACTTC; d_call: -; clone_size: many; v_call: TRBV7-9; j_call: TRBJ2-7
cdr3_aa: CASSSKTGTAYEQYF; cdr3_nt: TGTGCCAGCAGTTCAAAGACAGGAACTGCCTACGAGCAGTACTTC; d_call: -; clone_size: many; v_call: TRBV27; j_call: TRBJ2-7
cdr3_aa: CASSSASGGYNSPLHF; cdr3_nt: TGTGCCAGCAGCTCGGCGTCGGGGGGGTATAATTCACCCCTCCACTTT; d_call: -; clone_size: -; v_call: TRBV9; j_call: TRBJ1-6
cdr3_aa: CASSIRGGASYEQYF; cdr3_nt: TGTGCCAGCAGCATAAGGGGGGGGGCCTCCTACGAGCAGTACTTC; d_call: -; clone_size: few; v_call: TRBV7-2; j_call: TRBJ2-7
cdr3_aa: CATSPGQSNQPQHF; cdr3_nt: TGTGCCACCAGCCCGGGACAGAGCAATCAGCCCCAGCATTTT; d_call: TRBD1; clone_size: -; v_call: TRBV15; j_call: TRBJ1-5
cdr3_aa: CASSSLAGGETQYF; cdr3_nt: TGTGCCAGCAGCTCTTTAGCGGGGGGGGAGACCCAGTACTTC; d_call: TRBD2; clone_size: -; v_call: TRBV7-2; j_call: TRBJ2-5
cdr3_aa: CASSPGGASYEQYF; cdr3_nt: TGTGCCAGCTCACCGGGGGGCGCGTCCTACGAGCAGTACTTC; d_call: -; clone_size: few; v_call: TRBV18; j_call: TRBJ2-7
cdr3_aa: CASSSGIRAQYF; cdr3_nt: TGTGCCAGCAGCTCAGGGATTCGAGCCCAGTACTTC; d_call: -; clone_size: few; v_call: TRBV7-9; j_call: TRBJ2-5
cdr3_aa: CASSIPVWTGGSEAFF; cdr3_nt: TGTGCCAGTAGTATCCCCGTCTGGACAGGGGGCTCTGAAGCTTTCTTT; d_call: TRBD1; clone_size: -; v_call: TRBV19; j_call: TRBJ1-1
cdr3_aa: CASSDDRSSYEQYF; cdr3_nt: TGTGCCAGCAGCGACGACAGGTCCTCCTACGAGCAGTACTTC; d_call: -; clone_size: -; v_call: TRBV6-1; j_call: TRBJ2-7
cdr3_aa: CASSVEENTEAFF; cdr3_nt: TGTGCCAGCAGTGTCGAGGAGAACACTGAAGCTTTCTTT; d_call: -; clone_size: many; v_call: TRBV6-1; j_call: TRBJ1-1